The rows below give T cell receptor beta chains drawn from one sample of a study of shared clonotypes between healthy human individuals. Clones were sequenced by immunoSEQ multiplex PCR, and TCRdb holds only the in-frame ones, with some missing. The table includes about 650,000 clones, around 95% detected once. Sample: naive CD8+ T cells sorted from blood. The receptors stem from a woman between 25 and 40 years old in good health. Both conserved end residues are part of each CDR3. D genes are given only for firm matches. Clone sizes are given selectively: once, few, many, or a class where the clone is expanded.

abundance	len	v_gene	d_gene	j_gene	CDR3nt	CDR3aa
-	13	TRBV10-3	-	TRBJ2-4	TGTGCCATCAGTCGGGACACAGAAAACATTCAGTACTTC	CAISRDTENIQYF
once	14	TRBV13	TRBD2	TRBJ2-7	TGTGCCAGCAGCTCAGGGACTAGCCTTTACGAGCAGTACTTC	CASSSGTSLYEQYF
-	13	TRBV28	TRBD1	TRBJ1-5	TGTGCCAGCAGTAGACAGGGTTATCAGCCCCAGCATTTT	CASSRQGYQPQHF
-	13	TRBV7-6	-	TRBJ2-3	TGTGCCAGCAGCAGTGCTATCACAGATACGCAGTATTTT	CASSSAITDTQYF
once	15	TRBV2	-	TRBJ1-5	TGTGCCAGCACGAGCGGCAGTAATAGCAATCAGCCCCAGCATTTT	CASTSGSNSNQPQHF
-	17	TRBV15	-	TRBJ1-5	TGTGCCACCAGCAGAGATAGGTCCCATGAAGGCAATCAGCCCCAGCATTTT	CATSRDRSHEGNQPQHF
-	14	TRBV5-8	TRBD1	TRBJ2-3	TGTGCCAGCAGCACTGGACAGGGAAGAAATACGCAGTATTTT	CASSTGQGRNTQYF
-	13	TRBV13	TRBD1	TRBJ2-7	TGTGCCAGCAGCTTAGGCGACAGGGATGAGCAGTACTTC	CASSLGDRDEQYF
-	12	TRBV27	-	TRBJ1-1	TGTGCCAGCCGCACAGGAAACACTGAAGCTTTCTTT	CASRTGNTEAFF
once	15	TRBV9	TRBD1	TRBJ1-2	TGTGCCAGCAGCGCTTTACAGGGGGCAGAATATGGCTACACCTTC	CASSALQGAEYGYTF